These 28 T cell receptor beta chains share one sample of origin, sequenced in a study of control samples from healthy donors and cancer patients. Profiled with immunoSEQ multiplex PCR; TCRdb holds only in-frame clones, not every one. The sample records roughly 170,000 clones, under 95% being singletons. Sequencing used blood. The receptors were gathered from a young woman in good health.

DNA of the CDR3: TGTGCCATCAGTGAGTCGGAGGATCGTGGCACCGGGGAGCTGTTTTTT. It codes for CAISESEDRGTGELFF. This sequence joins TRBV10-3 and TRBJ2-2, with a possible D match to TRBD2 (5 bases). CDR1 ENHRY and CDR2 SYGVKD come from the germline V gene. Trimming removed 0 bases at V and 4 bases at J, with 12 bases between. The CDR3 covers 16 residues.

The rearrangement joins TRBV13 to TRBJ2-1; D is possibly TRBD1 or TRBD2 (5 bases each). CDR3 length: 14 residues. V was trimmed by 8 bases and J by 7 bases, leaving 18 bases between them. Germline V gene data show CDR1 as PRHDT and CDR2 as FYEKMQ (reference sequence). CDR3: CASYPRGLKNEQFF. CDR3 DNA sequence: TGTGCCAGCTACCCCCGGGGCTTGAAAAATGAGCAGTTCTTC. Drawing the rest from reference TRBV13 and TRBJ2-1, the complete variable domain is AAGVIQSPRHLIKEKRETATLKCYPIPRHDTVYWYQQGPGQDPQFLISFYEKMQSDKGSIPDRFSAQQFSDYHSELNMSSLELGDSALYFCASYPRGLKNEQFFGPGTRLTVL.

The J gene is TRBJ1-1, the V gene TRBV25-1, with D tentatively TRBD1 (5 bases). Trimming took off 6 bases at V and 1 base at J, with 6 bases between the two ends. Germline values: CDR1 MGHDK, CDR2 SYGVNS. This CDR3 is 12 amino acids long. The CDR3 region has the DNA TGTGCCAGCAGGGACACGAACACTGAAGCTTTCTTT. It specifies CASRDTNTEAFF.

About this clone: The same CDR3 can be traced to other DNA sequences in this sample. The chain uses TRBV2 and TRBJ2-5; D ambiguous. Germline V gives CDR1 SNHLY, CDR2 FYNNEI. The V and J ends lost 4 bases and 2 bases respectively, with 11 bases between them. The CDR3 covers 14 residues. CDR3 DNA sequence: TGTGCCAGCAGTGTGGCTACGGTTCAAGAGACCCAGTACTTC. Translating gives CASSVATVQETQYF.

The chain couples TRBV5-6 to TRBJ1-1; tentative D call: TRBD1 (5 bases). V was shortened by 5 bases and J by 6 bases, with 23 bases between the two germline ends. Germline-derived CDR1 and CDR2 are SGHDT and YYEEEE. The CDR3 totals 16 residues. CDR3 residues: CASSITTGGLWAEAFF. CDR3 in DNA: TGTGCCAGCAGTATAACCACGGGGGGACTTTGGGCTGAAGCTTTCTTT.

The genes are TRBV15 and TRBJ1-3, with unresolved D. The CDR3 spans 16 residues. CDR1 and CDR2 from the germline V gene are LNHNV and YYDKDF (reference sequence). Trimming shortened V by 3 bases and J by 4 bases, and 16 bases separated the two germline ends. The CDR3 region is CATSSLPYYAGNTIYF. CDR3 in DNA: TGTGCCACCAGCAGCCTCCCCTATTATGCGGGAAACACCATATATTTT.

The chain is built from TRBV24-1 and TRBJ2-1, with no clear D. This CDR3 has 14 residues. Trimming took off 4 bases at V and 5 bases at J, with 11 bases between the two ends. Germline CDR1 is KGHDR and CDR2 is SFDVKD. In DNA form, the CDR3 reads TGTGCCACCAGTGACTTTCCTAGAGACAATGAGCAGTTCTTC. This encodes CATSDFPRDNEQFF.

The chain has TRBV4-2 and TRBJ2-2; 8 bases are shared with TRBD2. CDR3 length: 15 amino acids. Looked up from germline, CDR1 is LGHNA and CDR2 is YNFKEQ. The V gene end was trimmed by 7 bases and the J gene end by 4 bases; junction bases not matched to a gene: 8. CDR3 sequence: CASTHTGGFTGELFF. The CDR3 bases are TGTGCCAGCACCCATACGGGGGGGTTCACCGGGGAGCTGTTTTTT.

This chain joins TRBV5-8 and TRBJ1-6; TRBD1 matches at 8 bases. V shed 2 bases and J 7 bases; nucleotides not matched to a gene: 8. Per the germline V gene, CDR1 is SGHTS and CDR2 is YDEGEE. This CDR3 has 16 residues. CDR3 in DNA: TGTGCCAGCAGCTTACCCCTGCAGGGGGCGAATTCACCCCTCCACTTT. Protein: CASSLPLQGANSPLHF. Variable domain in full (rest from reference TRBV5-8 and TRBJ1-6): EAGVTQSPTHLIKTRGQQATLRCSPISGHTSVYWYQQALGLGLQFLLWYDEGEERNRGNFPPRFSGRQFPNYSSELNVNALELEDSALYLCASSLPLQGANSPLHFGNGTRLTVT.

The CDR3 loop is CASSLEGGGYGYTF. CDR3 DNA sequence: TGTGCCAGCAGCTTAGAAGGGGGCGGGTATGGCTACACCTTC. This chain links TRBV11-3 with TRBJ1-2; TRBD1 aligns across 7 bases. The CDR3 spans 14 residues. V was pared by 0 bases and J by 5 bases, with 3 bases of the junction left unmatched. Germline V gene sequence: CDR1 SGHNT, CDR2 YENEEA.

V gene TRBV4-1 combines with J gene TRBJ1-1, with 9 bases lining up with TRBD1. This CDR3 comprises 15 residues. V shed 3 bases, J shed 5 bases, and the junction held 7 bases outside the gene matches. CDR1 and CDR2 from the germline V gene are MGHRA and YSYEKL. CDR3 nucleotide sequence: TGCGCCAGCAGCCAGGCGGACAGGGGCGGTACTGAAGCTTTCTTT. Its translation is CASSQADRGGTEAFF.

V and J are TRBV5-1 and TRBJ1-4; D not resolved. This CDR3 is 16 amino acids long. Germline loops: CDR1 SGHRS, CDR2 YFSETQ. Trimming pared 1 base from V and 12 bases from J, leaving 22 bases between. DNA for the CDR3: TGCGCCAGCAGCTTGTATCCCGTCCATCGGAATAGACAACTGTTTTTT. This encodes CASSLYPVHRNRQLFF.

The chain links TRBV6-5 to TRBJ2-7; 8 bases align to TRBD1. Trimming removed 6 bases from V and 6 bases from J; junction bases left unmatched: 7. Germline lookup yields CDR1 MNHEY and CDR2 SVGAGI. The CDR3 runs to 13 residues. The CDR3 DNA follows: TGTGCCAGCAGACAGGGGGTAAGGCTCGAGCAGTACTTC. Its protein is CASRQGVRLEQYF.

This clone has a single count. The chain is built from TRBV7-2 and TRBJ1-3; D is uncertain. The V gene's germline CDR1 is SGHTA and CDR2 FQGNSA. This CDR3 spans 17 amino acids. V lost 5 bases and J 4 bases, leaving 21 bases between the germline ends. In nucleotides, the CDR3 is TGTGCCAGCAGCCCCCTCGTCCTACGGGGTGGCGGAAACACCATATATTTT. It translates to CASSPLVLRGGGNTIYF.

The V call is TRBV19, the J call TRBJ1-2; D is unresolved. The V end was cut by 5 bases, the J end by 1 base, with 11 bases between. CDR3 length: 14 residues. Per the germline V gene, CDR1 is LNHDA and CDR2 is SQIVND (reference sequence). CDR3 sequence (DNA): TGTGCCAGTAGTTTAGGACGGGATAACTATGGCTACACCTTC. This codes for CASSLGRDNYGYTF.

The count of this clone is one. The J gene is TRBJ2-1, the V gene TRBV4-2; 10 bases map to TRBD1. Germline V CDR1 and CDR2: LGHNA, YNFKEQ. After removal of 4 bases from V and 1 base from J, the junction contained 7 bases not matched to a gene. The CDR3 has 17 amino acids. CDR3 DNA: TGTGCCAGCAGCCTCTTCGGACAGGGGGAGTCCTACAATGAGCAGTTCTTC. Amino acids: CASSLFGQGESYNEQFF.

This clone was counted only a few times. CDR3 in amino acids: CASRQGATGELFF. Here the CDR3 DNA reads TGTGCCAGCAGACAGGGGGCCACCGGGGAGCTGTTTTTT. The chain employs TRBV12-3 or TRBV12-4 and TRBJ2-2; 9 nucleotides align to TRBD1. Unmatched junction bases numbered 0, after V lost 6 bases and J lost 4 bases. This CDR3 spans 13 amino acids.

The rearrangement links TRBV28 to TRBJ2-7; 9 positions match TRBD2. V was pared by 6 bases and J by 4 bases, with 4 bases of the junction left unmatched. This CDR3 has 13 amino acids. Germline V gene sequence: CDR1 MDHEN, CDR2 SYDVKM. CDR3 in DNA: TGTGCCAGCAGACTTAGCGGGAGATACGAGCAGTACTTC. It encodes CASRLSGRYEQYF.

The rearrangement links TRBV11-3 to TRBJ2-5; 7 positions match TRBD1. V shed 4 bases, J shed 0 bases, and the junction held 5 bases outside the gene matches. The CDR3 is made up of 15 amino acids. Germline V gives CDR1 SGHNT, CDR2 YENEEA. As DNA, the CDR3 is TGTGCCAGCAGCTCCGGACAGGCCCACCAAGAGACCCAGTACTTC. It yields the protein CASSSGQAHQETQYF.

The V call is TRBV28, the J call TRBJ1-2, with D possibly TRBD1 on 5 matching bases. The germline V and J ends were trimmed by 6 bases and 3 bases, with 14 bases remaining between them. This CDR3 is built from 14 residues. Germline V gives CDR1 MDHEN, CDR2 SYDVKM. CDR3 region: CASSRDGTDYGYTF. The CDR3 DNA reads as TGTGCCAGCAGCCGGGACGGCACCGACTATGGCTACACCTTC.

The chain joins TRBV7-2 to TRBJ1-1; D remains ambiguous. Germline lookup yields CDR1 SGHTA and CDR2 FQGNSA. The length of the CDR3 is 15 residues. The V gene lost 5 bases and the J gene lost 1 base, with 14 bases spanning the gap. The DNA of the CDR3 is TGTGCCAGCAGCGAAGAACTCACAGCGAACACTGAAGCTTTCTTT. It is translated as CASSEELTANTEAFF.

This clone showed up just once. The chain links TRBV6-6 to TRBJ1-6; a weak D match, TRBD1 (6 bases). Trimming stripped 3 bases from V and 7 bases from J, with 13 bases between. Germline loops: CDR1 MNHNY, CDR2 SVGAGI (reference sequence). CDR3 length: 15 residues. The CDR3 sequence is CASSYAGGRNSPLHF. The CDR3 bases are TGTGCCAGCAGTTATGCTGGGGGCCGAAATTCACCCCTCCACTTT.

The CDR3 loop is CATSREGRGVKPQHF. In nucleotides, the CDR3 is TGTGCCACCAGCAGAGAGGGGCGGGGGGTCAAGCCCCAGCATTTT. This chain connects TRBV15 to TRBJ1-5, with D possibly matching TRBD1 (5 bases). CDR1 is LNHNV, CDR2 YYDKDF, per germline (reference sequence). The germline V and J ends were trimmed by 0 bases and 8 bases, with 14 bases remaining between them. This CDR3 is 15 amino acids long.

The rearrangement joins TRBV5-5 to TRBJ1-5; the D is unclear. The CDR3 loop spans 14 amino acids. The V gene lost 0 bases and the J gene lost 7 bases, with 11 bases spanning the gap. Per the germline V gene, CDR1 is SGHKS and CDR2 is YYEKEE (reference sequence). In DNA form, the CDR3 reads TGTGCCAGCAGCTTGGGAGGGTCCGGCCAGCCCCAGCATTTT. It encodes CASSLGGSGQPQHF.

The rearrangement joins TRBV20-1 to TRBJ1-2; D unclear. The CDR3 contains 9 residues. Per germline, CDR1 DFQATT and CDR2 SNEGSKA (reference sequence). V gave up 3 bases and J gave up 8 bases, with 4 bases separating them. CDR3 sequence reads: CSASGGYTF. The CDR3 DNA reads TGCAGTGCTAGTGGGGGCTACACCTTC.

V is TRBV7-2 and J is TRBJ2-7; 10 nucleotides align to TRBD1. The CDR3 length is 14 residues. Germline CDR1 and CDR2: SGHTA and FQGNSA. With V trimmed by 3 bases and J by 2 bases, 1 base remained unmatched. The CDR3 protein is CASSFGTGAYEQYF. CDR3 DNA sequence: TGTGCCAGCAGCTTCGGGACAGGGGCCTACGAGCAGTACTTC.

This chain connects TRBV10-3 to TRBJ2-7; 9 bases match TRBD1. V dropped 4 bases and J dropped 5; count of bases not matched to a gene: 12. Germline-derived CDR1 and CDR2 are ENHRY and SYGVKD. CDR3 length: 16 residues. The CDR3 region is CAISGLGTGYRNEQYF. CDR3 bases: TGTGCCATCAGTGGGCTTGGGACAGGGTACCGGAACGAGCAGTACTTC.

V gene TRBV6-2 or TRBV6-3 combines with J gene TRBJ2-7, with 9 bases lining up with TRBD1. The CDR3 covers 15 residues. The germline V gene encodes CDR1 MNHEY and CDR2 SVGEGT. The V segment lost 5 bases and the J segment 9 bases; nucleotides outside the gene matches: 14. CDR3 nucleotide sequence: TGTGCCAGCAGTGGCCCCGGGACAGGGAGATTCGCGCAGTACTTC. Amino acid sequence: CASSGPGTGRFAQYF.